This T cell receptor beta chain was observed in a study of blood T cell repertoires in COVID-19. On the study more broadly: From the United States, Italy and Spain came samples of acute and convalescent COVID-19. The cDNA or gDNA used as material had been derived from T cells, B-cell-depleted T cells, or PBMCs.

Cohort assignment relied on participant-reported clinical history. Per the study methods: Estimation of nucleated cell counts relied on the amplification of reference gene primers. Using immunoSEQ multiplex PCR, the repertoire was profiled, and TCRdb retains in-frame clones only, with some absent. The D gene and trimming were derived from the DNA, and the V and J assignments and clone size from that table. Of approximately 150,000 clones listed, roughly four fifths were seen once; the top ten hold 2.4%. V dropped 8 bases and J dropped 0 bases, with 20 bases sitting between them. The CDR3 covers 18 residues. From germline, CDR1 is LNHDA and CDR2 SQIVND (reference sequence).

The TCR comes from a man aged 35-49 years with acute COVID-19. V usage is TRBV19 and J usage is TRBJ1-6; D is uncertain. The sample consisted of PBMCs or T cells enriched from blood (not recorded which). CDR3 sequence reads: CASSRRVLGSSYNSPLHF. The CDR3 DNA follows: TGTGCCAGTTCGCGGAGGGTACTCGGCAGCTCCTATAATTCACCCCTCCACTTT.